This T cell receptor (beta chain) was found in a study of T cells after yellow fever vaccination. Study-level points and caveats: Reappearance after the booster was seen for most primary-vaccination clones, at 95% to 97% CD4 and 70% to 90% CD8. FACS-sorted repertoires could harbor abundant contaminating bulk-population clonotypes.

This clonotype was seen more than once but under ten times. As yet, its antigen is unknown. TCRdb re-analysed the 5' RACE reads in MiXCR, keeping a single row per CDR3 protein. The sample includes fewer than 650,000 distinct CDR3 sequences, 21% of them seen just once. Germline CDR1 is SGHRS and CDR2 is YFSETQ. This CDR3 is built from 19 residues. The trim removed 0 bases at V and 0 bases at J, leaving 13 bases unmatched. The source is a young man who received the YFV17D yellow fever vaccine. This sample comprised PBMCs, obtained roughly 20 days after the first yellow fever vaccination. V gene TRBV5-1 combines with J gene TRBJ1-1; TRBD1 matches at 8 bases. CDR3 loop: CASSLAISQGAWVNTEAFF. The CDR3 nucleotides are TGCGCCAGCAGCTTGGCCATTTCCCAGGGGGCGTGGGTGAACACTGAAGCTTTCTTT.